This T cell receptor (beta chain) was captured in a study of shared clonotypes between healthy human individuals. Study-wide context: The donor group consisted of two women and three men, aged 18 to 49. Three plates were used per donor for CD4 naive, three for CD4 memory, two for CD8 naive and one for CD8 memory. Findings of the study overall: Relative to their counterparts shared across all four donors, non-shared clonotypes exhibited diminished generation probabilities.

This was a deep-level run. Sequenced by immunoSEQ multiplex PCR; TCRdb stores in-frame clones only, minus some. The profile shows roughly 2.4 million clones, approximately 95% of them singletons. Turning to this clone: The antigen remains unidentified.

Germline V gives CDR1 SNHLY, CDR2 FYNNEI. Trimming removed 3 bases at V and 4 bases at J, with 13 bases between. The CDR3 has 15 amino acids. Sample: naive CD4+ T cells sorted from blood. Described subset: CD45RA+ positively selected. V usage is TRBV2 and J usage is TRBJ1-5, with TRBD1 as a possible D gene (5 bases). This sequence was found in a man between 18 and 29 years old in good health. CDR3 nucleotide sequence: TGTGCCAGCAGTGAGGGGTCGACAGCGAATCAGCCCCAGCATTTT. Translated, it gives CASSEGSTANQPQHF.